Below are 21 T cell receptor beta chains sequenced from a single sample in a study of CD8 T cells in Susac syndrome. Random-hexamer reverse transcription was applied to about 0.5 to 1 ug RNA. TCRdb re-called the immunoSEQ multiplex PCR reads through MiXCR, storing one row per CDR3 protein. The sample has around 200,000 distinct CDR3 sequences, over 90% seen once. Sequencing was carried out using CD8+ T cells from PBMCs. All receptors derive from a human donor with Susac syndrome.

This chain links TRBV19 with TRBJ1-2; the D is unclear. CDR3 length equals 13 residues. V lost 7 bases and J lost 0, with 9 bases in between. Germline CDR1 LNHDA, CDR2 SQIVND (reference sequence). For the CDR3, the DNA is TGTGCCAGTACTGCCGGGGCTAACTATGGCTACACCTTC. Protein product: CASTAGANYGYTF.

The rearrangement links TRBV7-9 to TRBJ1-6; 7 positions match TRBD1. The germline CDR1 and CDR2 sequences are SEHNR and FQNEAQ (reference sequence). The CDR3 runs to 16 residues. V shed 0 bases, J shed 7 bases, and the junction held 6 bases outside the gene matches. As DNA, the CDR3 is TGTGCCAGCAGCTTAGCCCCGGGACAGAACAATTCACCCCTCCACTTT. Translating gives CASSLAPGQNNSPLHF. Based on the CDR3 plus reference TRBV7-9 and TRBJ1-6, the full variable domain is DTGVSQNPRHKITKRGQNVTFRCDPISEHNRLYWYRQTLGQGPEFLTYFQNEAQLEKSRLLSDRFSAERPKGSFSTLEIQRTEQGDSAMYLCASSLAPGQNNSPLHFGNGTRLTVT.

This clonotype has a single count. The rearrangement uses TRBV12-5 and TRBJ2-1, with 8 bases aligning to TRBD1. Trimming removed 4 bases from V and 3 bases from J; junction bases left unmatched: 5. Germline lookup yields CDR1 LGHNT and CDR2 FRNRAP. The CDR3 loop spans 15 amino acids. In nucleotides, the CDR3 is TGTGCTAGTGGTTCCACAGGGGGTCTCTACAATGAGCAGTTCTTC. As protein: CASGSTGGLYNEQFF.

The chain combines TRBV6-2 or TRBV6-3 with TRBJ2-7; 9 nucleotides match TRBD2. CDR1 is MNHEY and CDR2 is SVGEGT in the germline V gene. The CDR3 loop spans 16 amino acids. Trimming took 1 base from V and 0 from J; bases not matched to a gene: 4. The CDR3 coding sequence is TGTGCCAGCAGTTACTTGTCTAGCGGGGTCTCCTACGAGCAGTACTTC. This encodes CASSYLSSGVSYEQYF.

This chain links TRBV9 with TRBJ2-1, with 8 bases identical to TRBD2. The CDR3 is 16 residues long. V shed 4 bases and J 9 bases; nucleotides not matched to a gene: 15. Germline V gene sequence: CDR1 SGDLS, CDR2 YYNGEE. The CDR3 coding sequence is TGTGCCAGCAGCCGTAGCTCAGCGGGAGATCTCGGTGAGCAGTTCTTC. As protein: CASSRSSAGDLGEQFF. Full variable domain (missing parts from reference TRBV9 and TRBJ2-1): DSGVTQTPKHLITATGQRVTLRCSPRSGDLSVYWYQQSLDQGLQFLIQYYNGEERAKGNILERFSAQQFPDLHSELNLSSLELGDSALYFCASSRSSAGDLGEQFFGPGTRLTVL.

The chain recombines TRBV7-9 with TRBJ2-5; no definite D call. The V gene's germline CDR1 is SEHNR and CDR2 FQNEAQ (reference sequence). V dropped 6 bases and J dropped 4 bases, with 15 bases sitting between them. The CDR3 spans 14 residues. CDR3 in DNA: TGTGCCAGCAGTTCAGGCTCACCCCGAGAGACCCAGTACTTC. It yields the protein CASSSGSPRETQYF.

The chain links TRBV5-4 to TRBJ2-1; 15 nucleotides match TRBD2. V shed 1 base and J 4 bases; nucleotides not matched to a gene: 9. Germline V gives CDR1 SGHNT, CDR2 YYREEE (reference sequence). The length of the CDR3 is 19 residues. CDR3: CASSLRGLAGGRGYNEQFF. The CDR3 DNA sequence: TGTGCCAGCAGCTTGAGAGGACTAGCGGGGGGGAGGGGGTACAATGAGCAGTTCTTC.

The chain has TRBV7-9 and TRBJ2-3, with D hard to call. Trimming removed 6 bases from V and 3 bases from J, with 16 bases in between. The germline gives CDR1 SEHNR, CDR2 FQNEAQ (reference sequence). CDR3 length: 15 residues. In nucleotides, the CDR3 is TGTGCCAGCAGGTCTTTGACCGGATGGACAGATACGCAGTATTTT. Translated, it gives CASRSLTGWTDTQYF.

This chain uses TRBV12-3 or TRBV12-4 with TRBJ2-1, with D maybe TRBD1 (5 bases). V lost 5 bases to trimming and J lost 6 bases, with 8 bases between them. This CDR3 comprises 12 residues. CDR3 sequence (DNA): TGTGCCAGCAGTCTAGGGGTCAATGAGCAGTTCTTC. Amino acids: CASSLGVNEQFF.

The chain combines TRBV29-1 with TRBJ2-7, with 10 bases aligning to TRBD1. The CDR3 runs 14 residues. J gave up 5 bases and V 6 bases, and 10 bases lay outside the gene matches. The germline CDR1 and CDR2 sequences are SQVTM and ANQGSEA. CDR3 DNA: TGCAGCGTGAGAGCTGGGACAGGGGACCACGAGCAGTACTTC. It specifies CSVRAGTGDHEQYF.

This chain joins TRBV9 and TRBJ2-2, with 9 bases matching TRBD1. Germline CDR1 reads SGDLS; CDR2 reads YYNGEE. This CDR3 has 17 amino acids. Trimming took 0 bases from V and 5 from J; bases not matched to a gene: 8. The chain's CDR3 is CASSVDPGTGRTGELFF. The DNA for the CDR3 is TGTGCCAGCAGCGTAGATCCCGGGACAGGGAGGACCGGGGAGCTGTTTTTT.

The chain joins TRBV28 to TRBJ2-7; 9 bases fit TRBD1. J lost 4 bases, V lost 8 bases, and 3 bases had no gene match. Germline V gene data show CDR1 as MDHEN and CDR2 as SYDVKM. This CDR3 has 12 residues. The CDR3 sequence is CASGTGQYEQYF. Written as DNA, the CDR3 is TGTGCCAGCGGGACAGGGCAATACGAGCAGTACTTC.

The rearrangement joins TRBV20-1 to TRBJ2-7; unclear D gene. The CDR3 runs 11 residues. Germline V gene lookup returns CDR1 DFQATT and CDR2 SNEGSKA (reference sequence). V lost 0 bases to trimming and J lost 5 bases, with 5 bases between them. The DNA for the CDR3 is TGCAGTGCTAGAGATTATCACGAGCAGTACTTC. Its translation: CSARDYHEQYF.

V and J are TRBV28 and TRBJ1-5; 7 positions agree with TRBD1. The trim removed 3 bases at V and 5 bases at J, leaving 7 bases unmatched. Germline V gene lookup returns CDR1 MDHEN and CDR2 SYDVKM. The CDR3 spans 15 residues. CDR3 DNA sequence: TGTGCCAGCAGTTTCTACAGGGGCGGGGATCAGCCCCAGCATTTT. It encodes CASSFYRGGDQPQHF.

Here the CDR3 reads CASSLQEETQYF. The CDR3 DNA is TGTGCCAGCAGCTTGCAGGAAGAGACCCAGTACTTC. The V and J genes are TRBV7-2 and TRBJ2-5; D unresolved. The length of the CDR3 is 12 residues. V lost 3 bases to trimming and J lost 3 bases, with 5 bases between them. Looked up from germline, CDR1 is SGHTA and CDR2 is FQGNSA.

This clonotype was counted a few times. The genes are TRBV5-1 and TRBJ2-3, with D tentatively TRBD2 (5 bases). The germline V and J ends were trimmed by 3 bases and 3 bases, with 8 bases remaining between them. Germline-derived CDR1 and CDR2 are SGHRS and YFSETQ. This CDR3 region has 13 residues. The CDR3 loop reads CASSSGFTDTQYF. For the CDR3, the DNA is TGCGCCAGCAGCTCGGGATTTACAGATACGCAGTATTTT. Based on the CDR3 plus reference TRBV5-1 and TRBJ2-3, the full variable domain is KAGVTQTPRYLIKTRGQQVTLSCSPISGHRSVSWYQQTPGQGLQFLFEYFSETQRNKGNFPGRFSGRQFSNSRSEMNVSTLELGDSALYLCASSSGFTDTQYFGPGTRLTVL.

V usage is TRBV15 and J usage is TRBJ2-5, with 8 bases fitting TRBD2. Germline trimming cut 4 bases from V and 5 bases from J; bases unmatched to any gene: 9. The CDR3 extends over 15 amino acids. Germline V gene sequence: CDR1 LNHNV, CDR2 YYDKDF (reference sequence). The CDR3 coding sequence is TGTGCCACCAGCAAAGATAGCGGGGTCAGGGAGACCCAGTACTTC. Its translation is CATSKDSGVRETQYF. Full variable domain (remainder filled in from reference TRBV15 and TRBJ2-5): DAMVIQNPRYQVTQFGKPVTLSCSQTLNHNVMYWYQQKSSQAPKLLFHYYDKDFNNEADTPDNFQSRRPNTSFCFLDIRSPGLGDTAMYLCATSKDSGVRETQYFGPGTRLLVL.

V and J are TRBV12-3 or TRBV12-4 and TRBJ2-5, with 7 bases that match TRBD1. This CDR3 has 18 amino acids. V was pared by 5 bases and J by 0 bases, with 15 bases of the junction left unmatched. CDR3: CASSPDNRQGRYQETQYF. The CDR3 DNA is TGTGCCAGCAGTCCCGATAATAGACAGGGACGTTACCAAGAGACCCAGTACTTC.

V usage is TRBV10-3 and J usage is TRBJ2-1; 10 nucleotides line up with TRBD2. The CDR3 runs 16 residues. Germline V lookup: CDR1 ENHRY, CDR2 SYGVKD. V trimming: 0 bases; J trimming: 10 bases; junction bases outside the gene matches: 9. CDR3 DNA: TGTGCCATCAGTGAGTCCCCGGGACTAGCGACAGCAGAGCAGTTCTTC. Protein: CAISESPGLATAEQFF.

This chain joins TRBV19 and TRBJ2-2, with a tentative D call TRBD1 (6 bases). Germline CDR1 reads LNHDA; CDR2 reads SQIVND (reference sequence). This CDR3 has 15 residues. The V and J ends lost 6 bases and 0 bases respectively, with 11 bases between them. CDR3 sequence reads: CASSTGTPNTGELFF. CDR3 DNA sequence: TGTGCCAGTAGCACCGGGACACCGAACACCGGGGAGCTGTTTTTT.

The rearrangement uses TRBV30 and TRBJ2-7; a possible D gene is TRBD1 (6 bases). The V end was cut by 2 bases, the J end by 3 bases, with 11 bases between. This CDR3 has 13 residues. Germline V CDR1 and CDR2: GTSNPN, SVGIG (reference sequence). The CDR3 DNA sequence: TGTGCCTGGAGTACCGACAGGATCTACGAGCAGTACTTC. Protein: CAWSTDRIYEQYF.